These T cell receptor beta chains were read from a single sample in a study of OX40 agonist ivuxolimab in advanced cancers. Some clones are missing from TCRdb's copy, which holds only in-frame ones; the method was immunoSEQ multiplex PCR. This repertoire shows 85,000 to 100,000 clones, 85% to 90% found once; its top ten account for 0.7% to 0.9%. Here the sequenced sample was CD4+ or CD8+ T cells sorted from blood, taken in a trial of the OX40 agonist ivuxolimab. The receptors were sampled from an adult with an advanced solid tumor such as melanoma, head and neck, liver or kidney cancer. CDR3s include the opening cysteine and the closing phenylalanine or tryptophan. A D gene is named only where the DNA matches it firmly. Part of the rows lack a size; the others show once, few, many or a class for expanded clones.

j_call: TRBJ1-1; clone_size: once; v_call: TRBV28; d_call: NA; cdr3_nt: TGTGCCAGCCGCCTGGGCGGCACTGAAGCTTTCTTT; cdr3_aa: CASRLGGTEAFF
j_call: TRBJ2-7; clone_size: NA; v_call: TRBV18; d_call: NA; cdr3_nt: TGTGCCAGCTCCCGTCTATCTGGACCCTACGAGCAGTACTTC; cdr3_aa: CASSRLSGPYEQYF
j_call: TRBJ2-1; clone_size: once; v_call: TRBV2; d_call: NA; cdr3_nt: TGTGCCAGCAGTCCCGGCCACCACAATTTCTTC; cdr3_aa: CASSPGHHNFF
j_call: TRBJ1-5; clone_size: NA; v_call: TRBV5-1; d_call: NA; cdr3_nt: TGCGCCAGCAGCTTTACGGGGAATCAGCCCCAGCATTTT; cdr3_aa: CASSFTGNQPQHF
j_call: TRBJ1-2; clone_size: few; v_call: TRBV6-6; d_call: NA; cdr3_nt: TGTGCCAGCAGCTTAGGGGGTGGCTACACCTTC; cdr3_aa: CASSLGGGYTF
j_call: TRBJ1-3; clone_size: NA; v_call: TRBV2; d_call: NA; cdr3_nt: TGTGCCAGCAGTGCCGGTTCCTGGGGAAACACCATATATTTT; cdr3_aa: CASSAGSWGNTIYF
j_call: TRBJ1-4; clone_size: NA; v_call: TRBV5-4; d_call: NA; cdr3_nt: TGTGCCAGCAGCGTGGACGGAGCAACTAATGAAAAACTGTTTTTT; cdr3_aa: CASSVDGATNEKLFF
j_call: TRBJ2-1; clone_size: NA; v_call: TRBV6-5; d_call: NA; cdr3_nt: TGTGCCTCCAGGCCCTCCCACTACAATGAGCAGTTCTTC; cdr3_aa: CASRPSHYNEQFF
j_call: TRBJ1-2; clone_size: NA; v_call: TRBV4-3; d_call: NA; cdr3_nt: TGCGCCAGCAGCCAAGATTTTGCGGGGCCTATTAACTATGGCTACACCTTC; cdr3_aa: CASSQDFAGPINYGYTF
j_call: TRBJ2-3; clone_size: NA; v_call: TRBV11-2; d_call: NA; cdr3_nt: TGTGCCAGCAGCTTGGGCCCGCCAGATACGCAGTATTTT; cdr3_aa: CASSLGPPDTQYF
j_call: TRBJ2-2; clone_size: once; v_call: TRBV7-7; d_call: TRBD1; cdr3_nt: TGTGCCAGCAGCTTACGGGGACAGGGGCCCGGGGAGCTGTTTTTT; cdr3_aa: CASSLRGQGPGELFF
j_call: TRBJ1-5; clone_size: NA; v_call: TRBV7-8; d_call: NA; cdr3_nt: TGTGCCAGCAGCTTAGCTACGGTTCAGCAGCCCCAGCATTTT; cdr3_aa: CASSLATVQQPQHF
j_call: TRBJ2-7; clone_size: once; v_call: TRBV19; d_call: NA; cdr3_nt: TGTGCCAGTAGTAACAGGGGAGGCGACGAGCAGTACTTC; cdr3_aa: CASSNRGGDEQYF
j_call: TRBJ1-3; clone_size: NA; v_call: TRBV4-3; d_call: NA; cdr3_nt: TGCGCCAGCAGCCGGAGAACACCCTGGAGCTCTGGAAACACCATATATTTT; cdr3_aa: CASSRRTPWSSGNTIYF
j_call: TRBJ1-6; clone_size: NA; v_call: TRBV6-5; d_call: NA; cdr3_nt: TGTGCCAGCACCGGGATTTTTAATTCACCCCTCCACTTT; cdr3_aa: CASTGIFNSPLHF
j_call: TRBJ1-1; clone_size: NA; v_call: TRBV2; d_call: NA; cdr3_nt: TGTGCCAGCATCCCAGGGAGGATGAACACTGAAGCTTTCTTT; cdr3_aa: CASIPGRMNTEAFF
j_call: TRBJ2-2; clone_size: NA; v_call: TRBV18; d_call: TRBD1; cdr3_nt: TGTGCCAGCTCACCGATCTCAGGGGGCCAAACCGGGGAGCTGTTTTTT; cdr3_aa: CASSPISGGQTGELFF
j_call: TRBJ1-1; clone_size: once; v_call: TRBV27; d_call: NA; cdr3_nt: TGTGCCAGCAGTTCCGCGGTGAACACTGAAGCTTTCTTT; cdr3_aa: CASSSAVNTEAFF
j_call: TRBJ2-7; clone_size: NA; v_call: TRBV23-1; d_call: TRBD1; cdr3_nt: TGCGCCAGCAGCTACCGGGGACAGGTTCGCTACGAGCAGTACTTC; cdr3_aa: CASSYRGQVRYEQYF
j_call: TRBJ2-5; clone_size: NA; v_call: TRBV19; d_call: NA; cdr3_nt: TGTGCCAGTAGTATCCTAGGGACCCAGTACTTC; cdr3_aa: CASSILGTQYF
j_call: TRBJ1-2; clone_size: NA; v_call: TRBV6-5; d_call: NA; cdr3_nt: TGTGCCAGCAGTGCTCAAAAAAATGGCTACACCTTC; cdr3_aa: CASSAQKNGYTF
j_call: TRBJ1-2; clone_size: NA; v_call: TRBV9; d_call: NA; cdr3_nt: TGTGCCAGCAGCGTAGGGGAGGGCTATGGCTACACCTTC; cdr3_aa: CASSVGEGYGYTF
j_call: TRBJ2-2; clone_size: NA; v_call: TRBV28; d_call: NA; cdr3_nt: TGTGCCAGCAGTTTATGGGGGTCCCCACGCCCCGGGGAGCTGTTTTTT; cdr3_aa: CASSLWGSPRPGELFF
j_call: TRBJ1-5; clone_size: NA; v_call: TRBV30; d_call: TRBD1; cdr3_nt: TGTGCCTGGAGTGGACAGGGGGCGGCTCAGCCCCAGCATTTT; cdr3_aa: CAWSGQGAAQPQHF
j_call: TRBJ2-1; clone_size: NA; v_call: TRBV7-2; d_call: TRBD2; cdr3_nt: TGTGCCACCGGAGCGGGGGCCTCCTCCAATGAGCAGTTCTTC; cdr3_aa: CATGAGASSNEQFF
j_call: TRBJ2-2; clone_size: NA; v_call: TRBV27; d_call: NA; cdr3_nt: TGTGCCAGCAGTTTTGGTTCCCTGAACACCGGGGAGCTGTTTTTT; cdr3_aa: CASSFGSLNTGELFF
j_call: TRBJ2-5; clone_size: NA; v_call: TRBV7-2; d_call: TRBD2; cdr3_nt: TGTGCCAGCAGCTGGCTAGCGGGGGTTCAAGAGACCCAGTACTTC; cdr3_aa: CASSWLAGVQETQYF
j_call: TRBJ1-5; clone_size: NA; v_call: TRBV28; d_call: NA; cdr3_nt: TGTGCCAGCAGGACAGAGAGCAATCAGCCCCAGCATTTT; cdr3_aa: CASRTESNQPQHF
j_call: TRBJ2-7; clone_size: NA; v_call: TRBV10-3; d_call: NA; cdr3_nt: TGTGCCATCAGTGAGAAGATTTCAGGTTCCTACGAGCAGTACTTC; cdr3_aa: CAISEKISGSYEQYF
j_call: TRBJ2-5; clone_size: NA; v_call: TRBV4-1; d_call: TRBD1; cdr3_nt: TGCGCCAGCAGCCAAGGGGACAGGACCCAAGAGACCCAGTACTTC; cdr3_aa: CASSQGDRTQETQYF
j_call: TRBJ1-2; clone_size: NA; v_call: TRBV19; d_call: NA; cdr3_nt: TGTGCCAGTAGTCAACAGCTTTATGGCTACACCTTC; cdr3_aa: CASSQQLYGYTF
j_call: TRBJ1-4; clone_size: NA; v_call: TRBV7-9; d_call: NA; cdr3_nt: TGTGCCAGCAGCCCCGGCGGGGTCGTTAATGAAAAACTGTTTTTT; cdr3_aa: CASSPGGVVNEKLFF
j_call: TRBJ2-1; clone_size: NA; v_call: TRBV7-2; d_call: TRBD1; cdr3_nt: TGTGCCAGCAGCTTGGGACAGGCCGCCTACAATGAGCAGTTCTTC; cdr3_aa: CASSLGQAAYNEQFF
j_call: TRBJ2-3; clone_size: NA; v_call: TRBV13; d_call: TRBD2; cdr3_nt: TGTGCCAGCAGCCGAAAGGGACTAGCGGGGGGGCGACCTGGCACAGATACGCAGTATTTT; cdr3_aa: CASSRKGLAGGRPGTDTQYF
j_call: TRBJ2-7; clone_size: NA; v_call: TRBV6-1; d_call: NA; cdr3_nt: TGTGCCAGCAGATTACAGTCTAGCTCCTACGAGCAGTACTTC; cdr3_aa: CASRLQSSSYEQYF
j_call: TRBJ1-5; clone_size: NA; v_call: TRBV7-2; d_call: NA; cdr3_nt: TGTGCCAGCAGCGCCATTTCGACGGGGAGCAATCAGCCCCAGCATTTT; cdr3_aa: CASSAISTGSNQPQHF
j_call: TRBJ2-1; clone_size: NA; v_call: TRBV5-6; d_call: NA; cdr3_nt: TGTGCCAGCAGCCTTATGTACAATGAGCAGTTCTTC; cdr3_aa: CASSLMYNEQFF
j_call: TRBJ2-6; clone_size: NA; v_call: TRBV7-2; d_call: NA; cdr3_nt: TGTGCCAGCAGCCCCTATACAGTGGCCGTCCTGACTTTC; cdr3_aa: CASSPYTVAVLTF
j_call: TRBJ2-1; clone_size: NA; v_call: TRBV6-1; d_call: TRBD2; cdr3_nt: TGTGCCAGCAGTGAAGGGAGCGGGGGGCAGGATGAGCAGTTCTTC; cdr3_aa: CASSEGSGGQDEQFF
j_call: TRBJ2-4; clone_size: NA; v_call: TRBV28; d_call: NA; cdr3_nt: TGTGCCAGCAGTTTCGCCCCCTCAGCGAACATTCAGTACTTC; cdr3_aa: CASSFAPSANIQYF
j_call: TRBJ1-2; clone_size: NA; v_call: TRBV5-1; d_call: NA; cdr3_nt: TGCGCCAGCAGCTTGGGGACAGCTTATGGCTACACCTTC; cdr3_aa: CASSLGTAYGYTF
j_call: TRBJ1-6; clone_size: NA; v_call: TRBV19; d_call: NA; cdr3_nt: TGTGCCAGTAGAGAGGGAGGCAATTCACCCCTCCACTTT; cdr3_aa: CASREGGNSPLHF
j_call: TRBJ2-7; clone_size: NA; v_call: TRBV18; d_call: TRBD1; cdr3_nt: TGTGCCAGCTCACCCGTGGGGACAGTCCCCCTCTACGAGCAGTACTTC; cdr3_aa: CASSPVGTVPLYEQYF
j_call: TRBJ2-2; clone_size: NA; v_call: TRBV19; d_call: TRBD2; cdr3_nt: TGTGCCAGTAGTATAGGACTAGCGGGGACCGGGGAGCTGTTTTTT; cdr3_aa: CASSIGLAGTGELFF
j_call: TRBJ2-7; clone_size: NA; v_call: TRBV6-1; d_call: NA; cdr3_nt: TGTGCCAGCAGTGAAGGAGGACTGAGCTCCTACGAGCAGTACTTC; cdr3_aa: CASSEGGLSSYEQYF
j_call: TRBJ2-7; clone_size: NA; v_call: TRBV7-2; d_call: NA; cdr3_nt: TGTGCCAGCAGCTTAGACGGTTACGGAGCCTACGAGCAGTACTTC; cdr3_aa: CASSLDGYGAYEQYF
j_call: TRBJ1-6; clone_size: NA; v_call: TRBV4-3; d_call: TRBD1; cdr3_nt: TGCGCCAGCAGCCAAGGGTTGACAGGGAATGGTATCCTCCACTTT; cdr3_aa: CASSQGLTGNGILHF
j_call: TRBJ1-2; clone_size: few; v_call: TRBV2; d_call: TRBD1; cdr3_nt: TGTGCCAGCAGTCCGGACAGGGGCCTATATAACTATGGCTACACCTTC; cdr3_aa: CASSPDRGLYNYGYTF
j_call: TRBJ1-6; clone_size: NA; v_call: TRBV7-2; d_call: TRBD1; cdr3_nt: TGTGCCAGCAGCTTGGGACAGACCTATAATTCACCCCTCCACTTT; cdr3_aa: CASSLGQTYNSPLHF
j_call: TRBJ2-7; clone_size: NA; v_call: TRBV7-9; d_call: NA; cdr3_nt: TGTGCCAGCAGCGCCACCTACGAGCAGTACTTC; cdr3_aa: CASSATYEQYF
j_call: TRBJ1-1; clone_size: NA; v_call: TRBV19; d_call: NA; cdr3_nt: TGTGCCAGTAGTATTTTAGGGGACGGGAACACTGAAGCTTTCTTT; cdr3_aa: CASSILGDGNTEAFF
j_call: TRBJ1-5; clone_size: NA; v_call: TRBV19; d_call: TRBD1; cdr3_nt: TGTGCCAGTTTGGACAGGGGGCCACATCAGCCCCAGCATTTT; cdr3_aa: CASLDRGPHQPQHF
j_call: TRBJ2-7; clone_size: NA; v_call: TRBV7-9; d_call: NA; cdr3_nt: TGTGCCAGCAGCCGACCGTGGGCCCCTGAGCAGTACTTC; cdr3_aa: CASSRPWAPEQYF